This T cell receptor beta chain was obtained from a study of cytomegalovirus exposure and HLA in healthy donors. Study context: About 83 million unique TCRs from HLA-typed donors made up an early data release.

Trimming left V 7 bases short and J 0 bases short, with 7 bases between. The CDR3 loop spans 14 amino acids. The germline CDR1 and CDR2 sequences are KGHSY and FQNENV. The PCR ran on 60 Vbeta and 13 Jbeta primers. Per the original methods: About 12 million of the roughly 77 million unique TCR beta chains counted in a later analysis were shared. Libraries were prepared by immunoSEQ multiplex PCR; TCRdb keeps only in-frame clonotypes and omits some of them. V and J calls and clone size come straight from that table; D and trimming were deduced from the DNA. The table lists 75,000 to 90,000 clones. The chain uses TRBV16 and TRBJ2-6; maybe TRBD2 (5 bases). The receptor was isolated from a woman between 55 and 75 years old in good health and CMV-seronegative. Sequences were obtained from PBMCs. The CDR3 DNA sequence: TGTGCCAGCACACGGGACTCTGGGGCCAACGTCCTGACTTTC. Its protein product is CASTRDSGANVLTF.